This T cell receptor beta chain was sequenced in a study of T cell responses to AZD1222 COVID-19 vaccine. Whole-study results and caveats: Across spike, vaccine-associated CD4 TCRs were found, dominant at 160-218 and 743-854. Most donors were white British, females outnumbered males, and clonal diversity was possibly underestimated. Repertoires were obtained solely post-peak T cell response.

As regards this clone: The antigen is unknown.

The V gene's germline CDR1 is SGHRS and CDR2 YFSETQ. This CDR3 contains 15 residues. Trimming cost V 3 bases and J 3 bases; bases outside gene matches: 3. Generated by immunoSEQ multiplex PCR, the TCRdb table keeps only in-frame clones and is missing some. In the table there are 130,000 or so clones, around 90% of which are singletons. The sequencing here drew on peripheral blood, taken 28 days after the second AZD1222 dose. The receptor was derived from an adult who received the AZD1222 COVID-19 vaccine. This rearrangement joins TRBV5-1 to TRBJ2-1; 10 nucleotides line up with TRBD1. The CDR3 loop reads CASSSGTGDYNEQFF. CDR3 in DNA: TGCGCCAGCAGCTCTGGGACAGGGGACTACAATGAGCAGTTCTTC. Filled out from reference TRBV5-1 and TRBJ2-1, the complete variable domain reads KAGVTQTPRYLIKTRGQQVTLSCSPISGHRSVSWYQQTPGQGLQFLFEYFSETQRNKGNFPGRFSGRQFSNSRSEMNVSTLELGDSALYLCASSSGTGDYNEQFFGPGTRLTVL.